This TCR beta chain was sequenced in a study of blood T cell repertoires in COVID-19. About the study: There were acute and convalescent COVID-19 samples, and they came from the United States, Italy and Spain.

In the original analysis: The authors estimated nucleated cell counts from reference gene primer amplification. Clones were read by immunoSEQ multiplex PCR, and TCRdb kept only the in-frame ones, dropping some. V and J calls and clone size are copied from that table; D and trimming were computed from the DNA. The sample has 250,000 to 300,000 clones, 85% to 90% seen once. Patients in Seattle were enrolled during active infection, then followed longitudinally. The CDR3 contains 14 residues. The V end was cut by 0 bases, the J end by 5 bases, with 11 bases between. Germline loops: CDR1 SGHRS, CDR2 YFSETQ.

Sequencing input: peripheral blood. The sequence was obtained from a woman under 40 with COVID-19, enrolled during active disease. The J gene is TRBJ1-2, the V gene TRBV5-1, with D tentatively TRBD1 (6 bases). CDR3 amino acids: CASSLAGVGYGYTF. As DNA, the CDR3 is TGCGCCAGCAGCTTGGCAGGGGTCGGGTATGGCTACACCTTC.